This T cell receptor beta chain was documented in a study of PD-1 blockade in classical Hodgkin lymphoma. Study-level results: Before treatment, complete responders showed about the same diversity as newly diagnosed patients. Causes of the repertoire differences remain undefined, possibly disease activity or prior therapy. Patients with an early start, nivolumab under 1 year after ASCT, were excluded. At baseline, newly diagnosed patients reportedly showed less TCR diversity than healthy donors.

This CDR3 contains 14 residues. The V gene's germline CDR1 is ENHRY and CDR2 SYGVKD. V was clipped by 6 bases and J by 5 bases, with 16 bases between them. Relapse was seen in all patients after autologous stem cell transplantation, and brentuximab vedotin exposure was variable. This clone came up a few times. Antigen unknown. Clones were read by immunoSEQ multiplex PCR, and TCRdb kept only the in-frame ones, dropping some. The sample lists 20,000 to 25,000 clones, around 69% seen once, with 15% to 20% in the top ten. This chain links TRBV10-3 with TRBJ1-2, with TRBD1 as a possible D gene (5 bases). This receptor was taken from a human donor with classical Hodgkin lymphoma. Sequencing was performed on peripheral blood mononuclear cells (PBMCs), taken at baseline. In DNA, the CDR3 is TGTGCCATCAGCCGACAGCCTGAGCTTTATGGCTACACCTTC. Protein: CAISRQPELYGYTF.